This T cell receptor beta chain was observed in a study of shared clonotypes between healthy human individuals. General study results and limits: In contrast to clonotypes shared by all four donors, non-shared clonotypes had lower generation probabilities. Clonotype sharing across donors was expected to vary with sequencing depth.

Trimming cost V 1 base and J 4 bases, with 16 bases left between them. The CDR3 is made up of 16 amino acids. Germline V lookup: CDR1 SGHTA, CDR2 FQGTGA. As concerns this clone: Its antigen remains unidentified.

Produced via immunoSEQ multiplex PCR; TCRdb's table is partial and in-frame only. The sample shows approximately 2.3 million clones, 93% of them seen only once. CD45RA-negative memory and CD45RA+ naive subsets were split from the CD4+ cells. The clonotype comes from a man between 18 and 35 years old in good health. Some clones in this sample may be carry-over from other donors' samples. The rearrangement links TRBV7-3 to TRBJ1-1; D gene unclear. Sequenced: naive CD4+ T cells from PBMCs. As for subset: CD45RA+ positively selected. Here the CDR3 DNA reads TGTGCCAGCAGCTTAATGTCGGGCGGCGCCCGCACTGAAGCTTTCTTT. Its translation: CASSLMSGGARTEAFF.